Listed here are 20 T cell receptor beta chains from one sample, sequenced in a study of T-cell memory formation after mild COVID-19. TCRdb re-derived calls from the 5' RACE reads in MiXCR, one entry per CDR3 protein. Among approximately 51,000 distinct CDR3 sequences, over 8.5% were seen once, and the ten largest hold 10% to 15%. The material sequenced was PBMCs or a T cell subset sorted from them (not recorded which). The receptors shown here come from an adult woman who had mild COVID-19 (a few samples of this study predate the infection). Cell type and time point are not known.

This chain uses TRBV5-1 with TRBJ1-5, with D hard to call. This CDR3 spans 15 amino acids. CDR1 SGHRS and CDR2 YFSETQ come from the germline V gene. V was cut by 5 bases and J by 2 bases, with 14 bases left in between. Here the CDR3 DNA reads TGCGCCAGCAGTCCCGAGGGCGCCGGCAATCAGCCCCAGCATTTT. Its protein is CASSPEGAGNQPQHF.

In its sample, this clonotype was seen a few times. CDR3 amino acids: CASSLGAGGRTYNEQFF. The CDR3 region has the DNA TGCGCCAGCAGCTTGGGGGCGGGAGGGAGGACCTACAATGAGCAGTTCTTC. V and J are TRBV5-1 and TRBJ2-1; TRBD2 aligns across 9 bases. Germline CDR1 reads SGHRS; CDR2 reads YFSETQ. Trimming cost V 0 bases and J 2 bases; bases outside gene matches: 6. This CDR3 is built from 17 residues.

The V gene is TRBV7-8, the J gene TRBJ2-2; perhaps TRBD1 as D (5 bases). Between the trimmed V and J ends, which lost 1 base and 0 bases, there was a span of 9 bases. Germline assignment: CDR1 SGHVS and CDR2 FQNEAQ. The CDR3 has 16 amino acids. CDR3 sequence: CASSLVDSTNTGELFF. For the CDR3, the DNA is TGTGCCAGCAGCTTAGTAGACAGTACGAACACCGGGGAGCTGTTTTTT.

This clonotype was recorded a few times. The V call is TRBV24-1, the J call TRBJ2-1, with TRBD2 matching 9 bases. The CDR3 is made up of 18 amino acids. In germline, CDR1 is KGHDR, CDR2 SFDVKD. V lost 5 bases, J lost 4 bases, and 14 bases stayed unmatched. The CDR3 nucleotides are TGTGCCACCAGTGGGGGGGTTGGTAGCGGGAGAGATTACAATGAGCAGTTCTTC. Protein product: CATSGGVGSGRDYNEQFF.

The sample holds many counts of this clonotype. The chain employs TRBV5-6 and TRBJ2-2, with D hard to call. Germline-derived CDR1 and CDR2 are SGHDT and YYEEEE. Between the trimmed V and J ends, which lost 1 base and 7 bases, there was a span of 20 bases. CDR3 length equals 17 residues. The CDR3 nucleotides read TGTGCCAGCAGCTTGTTTTTAGGGAATCGAGTACTCGGGGAGCTGTTTTTT. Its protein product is CASSLFLGNRVLGELFF.

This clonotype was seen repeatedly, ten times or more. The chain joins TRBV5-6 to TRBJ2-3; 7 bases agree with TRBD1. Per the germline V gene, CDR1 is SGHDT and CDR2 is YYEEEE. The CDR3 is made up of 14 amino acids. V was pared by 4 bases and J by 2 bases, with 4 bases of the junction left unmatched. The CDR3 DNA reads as TGTGCCAGCAGCAAGGGACAGTTCACAGATACGCAGTATTTT. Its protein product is CASSKGQFTDTQYF.

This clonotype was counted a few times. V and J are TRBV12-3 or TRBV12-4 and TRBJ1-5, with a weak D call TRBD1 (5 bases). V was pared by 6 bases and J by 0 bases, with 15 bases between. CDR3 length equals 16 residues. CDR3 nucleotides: TGTGCCAGCAGCGACGCGGCAGGGTATAGCAATCAGCCCCAGCATTTT. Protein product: CASSDAAGYSNQPQHF.

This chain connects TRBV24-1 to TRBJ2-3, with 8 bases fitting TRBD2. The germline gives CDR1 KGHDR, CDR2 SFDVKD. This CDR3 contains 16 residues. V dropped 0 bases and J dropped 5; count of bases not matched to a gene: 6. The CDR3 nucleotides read TGTGCCACCAGTGATTTGGTGTTCGGGGGGGGAGATACGCAGTATTTT. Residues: CATSDLVFGGGDTQYF.

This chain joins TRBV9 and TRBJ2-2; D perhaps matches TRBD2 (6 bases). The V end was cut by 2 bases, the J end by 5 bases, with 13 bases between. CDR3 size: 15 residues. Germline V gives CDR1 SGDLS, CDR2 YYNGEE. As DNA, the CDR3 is TGTGCCAGCAGCGTTAGTAGCGGACGAACCGGGGAGCTGTTTTTT. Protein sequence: CASSVSSGRTGELFF.

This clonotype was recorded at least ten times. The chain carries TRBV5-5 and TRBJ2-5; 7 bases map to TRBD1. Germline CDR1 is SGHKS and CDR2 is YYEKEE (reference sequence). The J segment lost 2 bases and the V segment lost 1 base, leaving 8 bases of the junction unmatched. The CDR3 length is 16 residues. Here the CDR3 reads CASSLITGTAQETQYF. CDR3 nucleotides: TGTGCCAGCAGCTTGATCACCGGGACAGCTCAAGAGACCCAGTACTTC.

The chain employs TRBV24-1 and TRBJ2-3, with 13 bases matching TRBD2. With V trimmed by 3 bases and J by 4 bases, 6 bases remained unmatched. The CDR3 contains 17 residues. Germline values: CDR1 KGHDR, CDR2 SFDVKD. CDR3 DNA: TGTGCCACCAGTGATCACGGACTAGCGGGAGTGGCAGATACGCAGTATTTT. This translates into CATSDHGLAGVADTQYF.

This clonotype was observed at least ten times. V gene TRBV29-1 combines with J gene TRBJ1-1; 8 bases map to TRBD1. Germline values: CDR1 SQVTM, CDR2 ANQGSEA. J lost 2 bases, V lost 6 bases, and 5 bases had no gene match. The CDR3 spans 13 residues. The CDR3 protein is CSVLGQGNTEAFF. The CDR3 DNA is TGCAGCGTCTTAGGACAGGGAAACACTGAAGCTTTCTTT.

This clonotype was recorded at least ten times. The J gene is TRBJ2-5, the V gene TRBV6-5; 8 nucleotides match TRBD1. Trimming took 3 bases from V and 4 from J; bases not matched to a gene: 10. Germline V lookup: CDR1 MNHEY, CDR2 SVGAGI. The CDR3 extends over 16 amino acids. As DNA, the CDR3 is TGTGCCAGCAGTTATAATGCCCAGGGGGCGCGAGAGACCCAGTACTTC. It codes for CASSYNAQGARETQYF.

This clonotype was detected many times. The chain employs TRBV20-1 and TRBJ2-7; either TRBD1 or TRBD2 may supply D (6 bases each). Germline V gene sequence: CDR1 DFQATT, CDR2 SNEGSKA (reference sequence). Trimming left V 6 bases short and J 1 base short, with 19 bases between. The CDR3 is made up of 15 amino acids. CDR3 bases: TGCAGTGCCCCTCTGACAGGAGGGGGATCCTACGAGCAGTACTTC. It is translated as CSAPLTGGGSYEQYF.

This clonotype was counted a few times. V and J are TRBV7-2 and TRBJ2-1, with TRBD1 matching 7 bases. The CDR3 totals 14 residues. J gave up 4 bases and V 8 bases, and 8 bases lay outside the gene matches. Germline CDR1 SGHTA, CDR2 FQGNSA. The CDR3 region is CASYSGTVYNEQFF. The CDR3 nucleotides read TGTGCCAGCTATTCCGGGACAGTATACAATGAGCAGTTCTTC. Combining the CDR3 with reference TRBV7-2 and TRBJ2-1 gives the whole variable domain GAGVSQSPSNKVTEKGKDVELRCDPISGHTALYWYRQSLGQGLEFLIYFQGNSAPDKSGLPSDRFSAERTGGSVSTLTIQRTQQEDSAVYLCASYSGTVYNEQFFGPGTRLTVL.

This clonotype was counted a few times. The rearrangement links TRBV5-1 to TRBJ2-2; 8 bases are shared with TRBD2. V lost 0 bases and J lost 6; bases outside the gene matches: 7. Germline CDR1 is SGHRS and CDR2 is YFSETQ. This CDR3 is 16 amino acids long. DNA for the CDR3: TGCGCCAGCAGCTTGGATGTTGCGGGGGGTTCCGGGGAGCTGTTTTTT. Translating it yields CASSLDVAGGSGELFF.

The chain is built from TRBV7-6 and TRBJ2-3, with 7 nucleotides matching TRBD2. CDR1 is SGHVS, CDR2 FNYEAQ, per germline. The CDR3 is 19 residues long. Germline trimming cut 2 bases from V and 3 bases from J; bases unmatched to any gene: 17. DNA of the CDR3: TGTGCCAGCAGCTTACGCCCGGGGAACCGCGGGAGCCCTACAGATACGCAGTATTTT. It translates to CASSLRPGNRGSPTDTQYF.

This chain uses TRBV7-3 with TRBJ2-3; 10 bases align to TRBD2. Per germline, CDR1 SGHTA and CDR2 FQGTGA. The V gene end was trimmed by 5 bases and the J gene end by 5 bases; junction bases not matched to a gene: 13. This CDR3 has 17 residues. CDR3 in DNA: TGTGCCAGCAGCCCAGGTCCCCTAGCGGGAGCCGGAGATACGCAGTATTTT. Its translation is CASSPGPLAGAGDTQYF.

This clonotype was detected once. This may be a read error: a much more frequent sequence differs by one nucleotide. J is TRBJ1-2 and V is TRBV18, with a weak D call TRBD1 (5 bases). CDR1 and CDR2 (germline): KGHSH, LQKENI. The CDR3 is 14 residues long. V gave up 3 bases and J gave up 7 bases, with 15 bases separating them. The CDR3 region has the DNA TGTGCCAGCTCACCGGGTCACCAGGGCTGTGGCTACACCTTC. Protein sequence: CASSPGHQGCGYTF.

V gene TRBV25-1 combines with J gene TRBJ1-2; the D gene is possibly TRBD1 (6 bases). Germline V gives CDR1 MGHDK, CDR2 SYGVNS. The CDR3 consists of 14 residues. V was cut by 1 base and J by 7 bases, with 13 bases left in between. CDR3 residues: CASSESGYRAGYTF. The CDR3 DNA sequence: TGTGCCAGCAGTGAATCTGGCTACAGGGCTGGCTACACCTTC.